One sample yielded the 13 T cell receptor beta chains listed below, sequenced in a study of T cell responses to AZD1222 COVID-19 vaccine. Only in-frame clones appear in the TCRdb table, and some are missing; sequencing was by immunoSEQ multiplex PCR. The sample gives 150,000 or so clones, roughly nine tenths of which show up once; approximately 1.8% is in the top ten. Material: peripheral blood, obtained on day 0 of AZD1222 vaccination. The receptors derive from an adult in good health.

The chain employs TRBV10-3 and TRBJ1-2; tentatively, D is TRBD1 (5 bases). The CDR3 has 15 amino acids. From germline, CDR1 is ENHRY and CDR2 SYGVKD. V lost 6 bases to trimming and J lost 2 bases, with 16 bases between them. The CDR3 loop reads CAISTRGGGNYGYTF. The CDR3 region has the DNA TGTGCCATCAGCACTCGGGGTGGGGGGAACTATGGCTACACCTTC.

The CDR3 DNA sequence: TGTGCCAGCAGGGGGGCCAGCCGGGCCTCGAACACCGGGGAGCTGTTTTTT. Amino acids: CASRGASRASNTGELFF. This chain links TRBV27 with TRBJ2-2; weak D call: TRBD1 (6 bases). The CDR3 loop spans 17 amino acids. The germline V gene encodes CDR1 MNHEY and CDR2 SMNVEV (reference sequence). V was shortened by 6 bases and J by 0 bases, with 17 bases between the two germline ends.

The J gene is TRBJ2-3, the V gene TRBV4-2, with TRBD2 matching 13 bases. Germline CDR1 and CDR2: LGHNA and YNFKEQ. V gave up 4 bases and J gave up 2 bases; unmatched junction bases: 6. This CDR3 spans 17 amino acids. CDR3 DNA: TGTGCCAGCAGCCCCGTGGGACTAGCGGGACCCACAGATACGCAGTATTTT. This encodes CASSPVGLAGPTDTQYF.

In this sample, this clone turned up once. The rearrangement joins TRBV11-3 to TRBJ2-1; TRBD2 might be the D (5 bases). Germline CDR1 SGHNT, CDR2 YENEEA. The CDR3 consists of 13 residues. Trimming stripped 2 bases from V and 8 bases from J, with 10 bases between. CDR3 sequence reads: CASSLMNGDEQFF. CDR3 coding DNA: TGTGCCAGCAGCTTAATGAACGGGGATGAGCAGTTCTTC. Together with reference TRBV11-3 and TRBJ2-1, the CDR3 gives the full variable domain: EAGVVQSPRYKIIEKKQPVAFWCNPISGHNTLYWYLQNLGQGPELLIRYENEEAVDDSQLPKDRFSAERLKGVDSTLKIQPAELGDSAVYLCASSLMNGDEQFFGPGTRLTVL.

The chain links TRBV6-1 to TRBJ1-1; 8 bases are a match to TRBD1. Germline V lookup: CDR1 MNHNS, CDR2 SASEGT. The CDR3 has 15 residues. Trimming took 3 bases from V and 4 from J; bases not matched to a gene: 7. DNA of the CDR3: TGTGCCAGCAGTGATCCCGGACAGGGTGGCACTGAAGCTTTCTTT. Encoded protein: CASSDPGQGGTEAFF.

The gene calls are TRBV7-9 and TRBJ2-7; 13 nucleotides match TRBD2. The CDR3 totals 18 residues. Germline V gene lookup returns CDR1 SEHNR and CDR2 FQNEAQ (reference sequence). Trimming removed 5 bases from V and 2 bases from J; junction bases left unmatched: 12. CDR3 sequence: CASSPTSGRAAGTYEQYF. The CDR3 region has the DNA TGTGCCAGCAGCCCAACTAGCGGGAGGGCCGCGGGGACCTACGAGCAGTACTTC.

This clone was detected once. The chain carries TRBV5-1 and TRBJ2-5; TRBD1 agrees at 7 bases. This CDR3 is built from 14 residues. Unmatched junction bases numbered 9, after V lost 7 bases and J lost 3 bases. Germline V gene lookup returns CDR1 SGHRS and CDR2 YFSETQ. The CDR3 DNA reads TGCGCCAGCGGACAGGACTGGCACAAAGAGACCCAGTACTTC. Amino acid sequence: CASGQDWHKETQYF.

This clone was observed a single time. The chain uses TRBV28 and TRBJ1-5; D is possibly TRBD1 (6 bases). V lost 5 bases and J lost 3, with 8 bases in between. This CDR3 contains 13 residues. Germline V gene data show CDR1 as MDHEN and CDR2 as SYDVKM. The CDR3 DNA follows: TGTGCCAGCAGTAGGGGGGTCAATCAGCCCCAGCATTTT. This gives the protein CASSRGVNQPQHF.

The chain couples TRBV2 to TRBJ2-3; D not certain. The germline V gene has CDR1 SNHLY and CDR2 FYNNEI. CDR3 length: 14 residues. Trimming removed 8 bases from V and 0 bases from J, with 12 bases in between. The CDR3 loop reads CASRPDLSTDTQYF. CDR3 sequence (DNA): TGTGCCAGCCGACCCGATTTGAGCACAGATACGCAGTATTTT. The full variable domain, with the rest looked up from reference TRBV2 and TRBJ2-3, is EPEVTQTPSHQVTQMGQEVILRCVPISNHLYFYWYRQILGQKVEFLVSFYNNEISEKSEIFDDQFSVERPDGSNFTLKIRSTKLEDSAMYFCASRPDLSTDTQYFGPGTRLTVL.

The V and J genes are TRBV4-1 and TRBJ2-1; 8 nucleotides match TRBD2. J gave up 2 bases and V 4 bases, and 7 bases lay outside the gene matches. This CDR3 spans 16 amino acids. The germline V gene encodes CDR1 MGHRA and CDR2 YSYEKL. This CDR3 reads CASSRGLAGTYNEQFF. CDR3 coding DNA: TGCGCCAGCAGCCGCGGTTTAGCGGGGACCTACAATGAGCAGTTCTTC.

This clone appeared once. The chain has TRBV19 and TRBJ1-5; 7 nucleotides agree with TRBD1. CDR3 size: 17 residues. Germline loops: CDR1 LNHDA, CDR2 SQIVND (reference sequence). The trim removed 5 bases at V and 2 bases at J, leaving 12 bases unmatched. CDR3: CASSPQTGRIRNQPQHF. The DNA of the CDR3 is TGTGCCAGTAGTCCCCAGACAGGGAGAATACGCAATCAGCCCCAGCATTTT.

This chain uses TRBV2 with TRBJ2-6; the match to TRBD1 covers 7 bases. Trimming cost V 4 bases and J 3 bases; bases outside gene matches: 15. Germline-derived CDR1 and CDR2 are SNHLY and FYNNEI. The CDR3 consists of 19 residues. As DNA, the CDR3 is TGTGCCAGCAGTGCTCACAGGGGTTCGTACTCGATTGGGGCCAACGTCCTGACTTTC. This encodes CASSAHRGSYSIGANVLTF.

This sequence joins TRBV6-2 or TRBV6-3 and TRBJ1-2, with D uncertain. The V gene lost 3 bases and the J gene lost 8 bases, with 10 bases spanning the gap. Germline CDR1 is MNHEY and CDR2 is SVGEGT. This CDR3 has 12 residues. CDR3 coding DNA: TGTGCCAGCAGTTATATGGATTTGGGCTACACCTTC. Its protein is CASSYMDLGYTF.